This T cell receptor beta chain was retrieved from a study of T cells in Graves' hyperthyroidism and ophthalmopathy. Study overall: Peripheral blood samples were taken at initial diagnosis, prior to any treatment. Findings and limits, study-wide: Ophthalmopathy and stable hyperthyroidism were separated by a 13 V-J model.

The authors obtained PBMCs from more than 8 ml of fresh peripheral blood. The germline gives CDR1 SGDLS, CDR2 YYNGEE. Between the trimmed V and J ends, which lost 0 bases and 4 bases, there was a span of 14 bases. The CDR3 covers 15 residues. This clonotype was recorded many times. Its antigen is not known. Amplified TCR beta CDR3 regions came from RNA transcripts. Using the HTBI primer set, a first-round RT-PCR was run on the TCR CDR3. TCRdb processed the multiplex PCR reads anew with MiXCR; each CDR3 protein has one entry. The sample has approximately 610,000 distinct CDR3 sequences, roughly 14% seen once.

J is TRBJ2-7 and V is TRBV9; D remains ambiguous. This clonotype was sampled from a woman in her forties with Graves' ophthalmopathy. What was sequenced was blood. The CDR3 spells CASSVATTVVYEQYF. DNA for the CDR3: TGTGCCAGCAGCGTAGCTACAACAGTCGTGTACGAGCAGTACTTC.